The 7 T cell receptor beta chains below all came from one sample that was sequenced in a study of immune heterogeneity within non-small cell lung tumors. Using 32 V and 13 J primers, multiplex PCR amplified TCR beta CDR3. TCRdb passed the multiplex PCR reads through MiXCR, listing each CDR3 protein once. The sample has 15,000 to 20,000 distinct CDR3 sequences, less than 35% seen once. Each sample used roughly 0.65 ug of genomic DNA from bulk tumor tissue. Spaced far apart, several biopsies were taken from each primary tumor during surgery. Curative surgery was undertaken by patients, who had untreated, newly diagnosed non-small cell lung cancer. Material for sequencing was lung tumor tissue. Receptor source: a man aged 40-49 years with non-small cell lung cancer.

In its sample, this clonotype was seen a few times. The rearrangement uses TRBV7-9 and TRBJ1-2; the match to TRBD1 covers 7 bases. The CDR3 spans 13 residues. Trimming took 5 bases from V and 0 from J; bases not matched to a gene: 0. Germline V gene lookup returns CDR1 SEHNR and CDR2 FQNEAQ (reference sequence). CDR3 amino acids: CASSQGANYGYTF. CDR3 nucleotide sequence: TGTGCCAGCAGCCAGGGGGCTAACTATGGCTACACCTTC.

In its sample, this clonotype was seen many times. The chain carries TRBV11-3 and TRBJ2-7, with 7 bases lining up with TRBD1. Germline lookup yields CDR1 SGHNT and CDR2 YENEEA. J lost 5 bases, V lost 5 bases, and 9 bases had no gene match. There are 14 residues in the CDR3. CDR3 loop: CASSNDRASHEQYF. The DNA of the CDR3 is TGTGCCAGCAGCAACGACAGGGCATCCCACGAGCAGTACTTC.

Regarding this clonotype: This may stem from a read error, because a much larger clone lies one nucleotide away. V and J are TRBV10-3 and TRBJ1-5; tentative D call: TRBD1 (6 bases). Germline CDR1 reads ENHRY; CDR2 reads SYGVKD. This CDR3 has 14 residues. With 4 bases removed from V and 7 bases from J, the gap between germline ends came to 14 bases. The DNA of the CDR3 is TGTGCCATCAGTGTGGGACATGGGGACCAGCCCCAGCATTTT. It yields the protein CAISVGHGDQPQHF.

Concerning this clonotype itself: An end of the junction does not agree with germline; a read error may underlie this. The chain couples TRBV11-3 to TRBJ2-3, with 9 nucleotides matching TRBD2. The germline CDR1 and CDR2 sequences are SGHNT and YENEEA. The CDR3 totals 15 residues. CDR3 DNA: TGTGCCCGCAGCTTCCCTGGCGGGAGGGGAGATACGCAGTATTTT. As protein: CARSFPGGRGDTQYF.

This clonotype was observed a few times. The chain couples TRBV10-1 to TRBJ2-1, with 9 bases aligning to TRBD2. Germline values: CDR1 WNHNN, CDR2 SYGVQD (reference sequence). The V gene end was trimmed by 5 bases and the J gene end by 8 bases; junction bases not matched to a gene: 13. The CDR3 is 16 amino acids. The DNA for the CDR3 is TGCGCCAGCAGTACCCCGGGGCTAGCGGGGCGAGATGAGCAGTTCTTC. It is translated as CASSTPGLAGRDEQFF.

The chain uses TRBV10-3 and TRBJ1-1; the D is unclear. Germline values: CDR1 ENHRY, CDR2 SYGVKD. V lost 8 bases and J lost 4, with 11 bases in between. The CDR3 covers 12 residues. The CDR3 DNA is TGTGCCATCCGGGCCGCGGGCACTGAAGCTTTCTTT. Translation gives CAIRAAGTEAFF.

The table lists this clonotype with a few counts. This sequence joins TRBV15 and TRBJ1-4; D gene ambiguous. V was shortened by 5 bases and J by 5 bases, with 15 bases between the two germline ends. Germline CDR1 and CDR2: LNHNV and YYDKDF (reference sequence). This CDR3 region has 15 residues. Here the CDR3 reads CATSAVQDYNEKLFF. The CDR3 nucleotides read TGTGCCACCAGCGCTGTGCAGGACTACAATGAAAAACTGTTTTTT.